The text below deals with one T cell receptor (beta chain). Its antigen is unknown. The V and J ends lost 0 bases and 2 bases, in that order; junction bases with no gene match: 8. The CDR3 length is 18 residues. Germline V gene lookup returns CDR1 LGHNA and CDR2 YNFKEQ. This sample is part of a study of T cells in localized non-small cell lung cancer. Whole-study findings and limits: Overall survival was longer when the density of T cells in the blood was higher. The study found T cell clonality highest in uninvolved adjacent lung, above tumor. Turning up in adjacent lung were a median approximately 58 of the top 100 tumor clones.

The protocol was immunoSEQ multiplex PCR, while the TCRdb copy is restricted to in-frame clones and leaves out a portion. The sample holds 30,000 to 35,000 clones, 85% to 95% seen once. The chain recombines TRBV4-2 with TRBJ1-5; 9 positions agree with TRBD1. This clonotype was sampled from a female donor aged 60 or older with stage I lung adenocarcinoma. The sample in question was peripheral blood, obtained before any cancer treatment. CDR3 nucleotide sequence: TGTGCCAGCAGCCAAGATCGGACAGGGGTGTATGGCAATCAGCCCCAGCATTTT. Its protein product is CASSQDRTGVYGNQPQHF.